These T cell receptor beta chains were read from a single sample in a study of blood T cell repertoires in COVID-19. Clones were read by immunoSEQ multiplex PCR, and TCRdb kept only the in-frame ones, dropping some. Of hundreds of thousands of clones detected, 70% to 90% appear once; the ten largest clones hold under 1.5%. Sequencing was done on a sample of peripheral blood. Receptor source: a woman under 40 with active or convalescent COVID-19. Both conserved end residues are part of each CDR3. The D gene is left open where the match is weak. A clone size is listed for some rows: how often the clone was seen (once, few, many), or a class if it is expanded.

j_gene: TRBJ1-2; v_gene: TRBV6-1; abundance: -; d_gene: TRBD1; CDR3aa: CASSETGGLGYTF; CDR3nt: TGTGCCAGCAGTGAAACAGGGGGCCTTGGCTACACCTTC
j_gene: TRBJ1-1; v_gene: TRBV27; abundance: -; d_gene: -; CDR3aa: CASSPWGGRMNTEAFF; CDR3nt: TGTGCCAGCAGTCCTTGGGGGGGGCGGATGAACACTGAAGCTTTCTTT
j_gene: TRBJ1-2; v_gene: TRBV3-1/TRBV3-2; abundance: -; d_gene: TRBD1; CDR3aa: CASSQTQGGSLNYGYTF; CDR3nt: TGTGCCAGCAGCCAAACACAGGGGGGGTCGTTAAACTATGGCTACACCTTC
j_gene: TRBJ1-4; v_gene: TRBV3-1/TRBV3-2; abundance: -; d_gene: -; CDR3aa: CASSRSRTDPTNEKLFF; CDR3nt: TGTGCCAGCAGCCGCTCCCGGACAGACCCAACTAATGAAAAACTGTTTTTT
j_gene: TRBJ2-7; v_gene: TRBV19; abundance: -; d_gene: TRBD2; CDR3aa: CASSILAASYEQYF; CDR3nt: TGTGCCAGTAGTATCCTAGCGGCCTCCTACGAGCAGTACTTC
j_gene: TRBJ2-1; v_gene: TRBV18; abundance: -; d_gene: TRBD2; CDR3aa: CASSLYVAGGSLNEQFF; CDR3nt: TGTGCCAGCTCTCTATATGTCGCGGGGGGATCTTTAAATGAGCAGTTCTTC
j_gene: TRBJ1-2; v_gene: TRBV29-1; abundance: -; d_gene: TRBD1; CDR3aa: CSVPGQGGGYTF; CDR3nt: TGCAGCGTGCCGGGACAGGGTGGTGGCTACACCTTC
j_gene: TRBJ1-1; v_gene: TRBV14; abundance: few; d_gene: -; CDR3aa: CASSQDNDREAFF; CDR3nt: TGTGCCAGCAGCCAAGATAATGACAGGGAAGCTTTCTTT
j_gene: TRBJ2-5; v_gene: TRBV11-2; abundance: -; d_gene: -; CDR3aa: CASTENPAQRIETQYF; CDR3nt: TGTGCCAGCACCGAGAACCCCGCTCAGCGGATAGAGACCCAGTACTTC
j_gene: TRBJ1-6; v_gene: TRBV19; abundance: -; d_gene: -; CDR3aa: CASSIGAGGNSPLHF; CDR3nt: TGTGCCAGTAGTATTGGCGCGGGGGGAAATTCACCCCTCCACTTT
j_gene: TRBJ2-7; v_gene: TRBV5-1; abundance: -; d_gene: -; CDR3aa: CASSTGLLEQYF; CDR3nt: TGCGCCAGCAGCACCGGACTACTTGAGCAGTACTTC
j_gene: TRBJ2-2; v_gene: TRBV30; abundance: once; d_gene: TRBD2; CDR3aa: CAWSPVAGGTGELFF; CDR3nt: TGTGCCTGGAGCCCCGTGGCGGGGGGTACCGGGGAGCTGTTTTTT
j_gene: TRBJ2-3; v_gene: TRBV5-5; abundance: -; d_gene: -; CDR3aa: CASSTKAVPSTDTQYF; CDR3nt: TGTGCCAGCAGCACCAAAGCGGTCCCTAGCACAGATACGCAGTATTTT
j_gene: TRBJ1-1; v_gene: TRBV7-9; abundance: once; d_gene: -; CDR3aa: CASSLSWAENTEAFF; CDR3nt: TGTGCCAGCAGCTTAAGTTGGGCCGAGAACACTGAAGCTTTCTTT
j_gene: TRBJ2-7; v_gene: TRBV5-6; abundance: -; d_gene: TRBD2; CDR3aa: CASSAGSGRREQYF; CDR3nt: TGTGCCAGCAGCGCGGGCAGCGGGAGGAGGGAGCAGTACTTC
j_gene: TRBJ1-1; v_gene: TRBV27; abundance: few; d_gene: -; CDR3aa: CASRGFTEAFF; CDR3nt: TGTGCCAGTCGGGGTTTCACTGAAGCTTTCTTT
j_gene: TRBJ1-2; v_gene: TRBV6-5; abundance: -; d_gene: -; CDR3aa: CASSLRATSYGYTF; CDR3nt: TGTGCCAGCAGTTTGCGGGCAACCAGCTATGGCTACACCTTC
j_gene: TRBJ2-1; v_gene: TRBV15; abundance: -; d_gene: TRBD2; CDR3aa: CATSQLTSGRNNEQFF; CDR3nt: TGTGCCACCAGCCAATTGACTAGCGGGAGGAACAATGAGCAGTTCTTC
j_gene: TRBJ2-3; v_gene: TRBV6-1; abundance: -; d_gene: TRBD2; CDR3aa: CASSEVAGGPVSTDTQYF; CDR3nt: TGTGCCAGCAGTGAAGTGGCGGGGGGGCCGGTTAGCACAGATACGCAGTATTTT
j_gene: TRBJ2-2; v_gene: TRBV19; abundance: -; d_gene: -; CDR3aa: CASSMPGHLNTGELFF; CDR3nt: TGTGCCAGTAGTATGCCGGGACATCTGAACACCGGGGAGCTGTTTTTT
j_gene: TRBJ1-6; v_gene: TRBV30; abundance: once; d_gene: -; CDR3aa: CAWSVNRQGGSPLHF; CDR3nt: TGTGCCTGGAGTGTAAATCGGCAGGGTGGATCACCCCTCCACTTT
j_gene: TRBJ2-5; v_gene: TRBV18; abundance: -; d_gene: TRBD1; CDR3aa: CASSRLTGAETQYF; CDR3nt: TGTGCCAGCTCACGCTTAACAGGGGCAGAGACCCAGTACTTC
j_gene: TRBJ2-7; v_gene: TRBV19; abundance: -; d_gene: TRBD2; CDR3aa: CASSTIAGLTYEQYF; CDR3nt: TGTGCCAGTAGTACTATAGCGGGCCTAACCTACGAGCAGTACTTC
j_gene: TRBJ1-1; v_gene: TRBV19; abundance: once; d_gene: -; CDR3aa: CASSTNRNTEAFF; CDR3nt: TGTGCCAGTAGTACTAACAGGAACACTGAAGCTTTCTTT
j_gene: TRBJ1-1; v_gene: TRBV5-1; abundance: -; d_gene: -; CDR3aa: CASSLEARTEAFF; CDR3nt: TGCGCCAGCAGCTTGGAGGCGAGGACTGAAGCTTTCTTT
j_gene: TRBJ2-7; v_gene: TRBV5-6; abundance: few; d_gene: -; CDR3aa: CASSTGSYEQYF; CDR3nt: TGTGCCAGCAGCACAGGGTCCTACGAGCAGTACTTC
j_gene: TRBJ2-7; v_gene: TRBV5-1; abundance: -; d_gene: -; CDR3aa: CASRASTTSNEQYF; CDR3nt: TGCGCCTCCAGGGCCTCCACCACCTCCAACGAGCAGTACTTC
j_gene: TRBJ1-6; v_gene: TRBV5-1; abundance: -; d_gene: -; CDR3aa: CASSLTGGNSPLHF; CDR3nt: TGCGCCAGCAGCTTGACAGGCGGCAATTCACCCCTCCACTTT
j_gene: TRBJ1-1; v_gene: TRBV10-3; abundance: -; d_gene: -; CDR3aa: CAISGGRQLMNTEAFF; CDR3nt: TGTGCCATCAGTGGGGGGCGCCAGCTTATGAACACTGAAGCTTTCTTT
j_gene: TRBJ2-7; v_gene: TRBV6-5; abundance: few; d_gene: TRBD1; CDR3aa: CASSYSSGGLGEQYF; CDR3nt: TGTGCCAGCAGTTACTCCTCAGGGGGCTTGGGAGAGCAGTACTTC
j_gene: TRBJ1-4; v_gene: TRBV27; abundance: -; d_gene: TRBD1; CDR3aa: CASSSGGQGSEKLFF; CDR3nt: TGTGCCAGCAGTTCCGGCGGACAGGGGAGCGAAAAACTGTTTTTT
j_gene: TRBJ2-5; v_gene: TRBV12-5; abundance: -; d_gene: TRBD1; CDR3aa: CASGLGTGSETQYF; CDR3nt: TGTGCTAGTGGTCTCGGGACAGGGTCGGAGACCCAGTACTTC
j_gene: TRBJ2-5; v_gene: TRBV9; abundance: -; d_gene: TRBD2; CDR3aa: CASSATSGGAHETQYF; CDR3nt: TGTGCCAGCAGCGCGACTAGCGGGGGGGCCCACGAGACCCAGTACTTC
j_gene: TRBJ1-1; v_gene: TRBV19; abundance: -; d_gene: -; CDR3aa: CASSIGPGILMNTEAFF; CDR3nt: TGTGCCAGTAGTATTGGTCCAGGCATACTTATGAACACTGAAGCTTTCTTT
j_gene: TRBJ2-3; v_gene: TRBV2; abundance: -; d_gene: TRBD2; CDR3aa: CASSKLAGVTDTQYF; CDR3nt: TGTGCCAGCAGCAAACTAGCGGGGGTGACGGATACGCAGTATTTT
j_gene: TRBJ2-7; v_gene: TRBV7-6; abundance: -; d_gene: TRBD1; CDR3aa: CASSLRSGGAYEQYF; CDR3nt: TGTGCCAGCAGCTTACGGTCAGGGGGTGCCTACGAGCAGTACTTC
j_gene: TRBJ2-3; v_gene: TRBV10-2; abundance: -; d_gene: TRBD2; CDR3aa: CASSDAGGLADTQYF; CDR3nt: TGCGCCAGCAGTGATGCGGGGGGGTTAGCAGATACGCAGTATTTT
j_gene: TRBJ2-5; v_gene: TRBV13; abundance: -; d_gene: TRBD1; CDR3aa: CASSPALIRDREETQYF; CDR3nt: TGTGCCAGCAGCCCCGCCTTGATCCGGGACAGAGAAGAGACCCAGTACTTC
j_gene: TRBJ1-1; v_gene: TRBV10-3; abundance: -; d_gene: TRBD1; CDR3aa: CAISADRGYTEAFF; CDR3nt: TGTGCCATCAGTGCAGACAGGGGGTACACTGAAGCTTTCTTT
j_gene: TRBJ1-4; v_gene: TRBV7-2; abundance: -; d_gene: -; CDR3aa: CASSLVWERSEKLFF; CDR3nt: TGTGCCAGCAGCTTAGTCTGGGAGAGGTCAGAAAAACTGTTTTTT